The sequence of this TCR beta chain was determined in a study of shared clonotypes between healthy human individuals. Overall study findings and caveats: Among donors, clonotype sharing was expected to be affected by sequencing depth.

In regard to this clone: Its antigen is not known.

Naive CD8 cells were CD45RO-negative, positively selected for CCR7, excluding terminally differentiated effector memory CD45RA+ cells. Sequencing used immunoSEQ multiplex PCR; TCRdb keeps in-frame clones, though not all of them. The sample yields millions of clones, approximately 94% seen once. Germline CDR1 SGHTA, CDR2 FQGTGA. Germline trimming cut 5 bases from V and 5 bases from J; bases unmatched to any gene: 10. CDR3 size: 15 residues. The sequence was obtained from a man in his late teens or twenties in good health. Some clones in this sample may be carry-over from other donors' samples. This chain uses TRBV7-3 with TRBJ2-5; the match to TRBD1 covers 8 bases. The sequencing input was naive CD8+ T cells from PBMCs. The CDR3 DNA reads as TGTGCCAGCAGCCCAAGAAGGACAGGGTTGGAGACCCAGTACTTC. This encodes CASSPRRTGLETQYF.